This T cell receptor beta chain is from a study of cytomegalovirus exposure and HLA in healthy donors. PCR used 60 Vbeta primers and 13 Jbeta primers. Data came from immunoSEQ multiplex PCR; TCRdb stores just in-frame clones and leaves some out. This repertoire includes about 140,000 clones. As to this clone: What it binds is not known.

Study findings and constraints: Usually a TCR sequence was rare, but some public TCRs were found in many donors. By HLA locus, TCR association rates varied in a later analysis, with DRB1 showing the most and HLA-C the fewest. The study dropped some indistinguishable V segments, TRBV6-2 and TRBV6-3 among them.

There are 16 residues in the CDR3. Germline V lookup: CDR1 SGHTA, CDR2 FQGNSA. The V end lost 6 bases, the J end lost 0 bases, and 15 bases lay between the germline ends. Nominally healthy donors were sampled, though unrecorded immune exposures were likely. The genes are TRBV7-2 and TRBJ1-3; D call uncertain. The sample taken for sequencing was PBMCs. This sequence was found in a woman under 30 in good health and CMV-seronegative. The CDR3 here is CASSRTPVYSGNTIYF. CDR3 sequence (DNA): TGTGCCAGCAGTAGAACCCCCGTTTACTCTGGAAACACCATATATTTT. Complete variable domain (other parts from reference TRBV7-2 and TRBJ1-3): GAGVSQSPSNKVTEKGKDVELRCDPISGHTALYWYRQSLGQGLEFLIYFQGNSAPDKSGLPSDRFSAERTGGSVSTLTIQRTQQEDSAVYLCASSRTPVYSGNTIYFGEGSWLTVV.